One sample yielded the 18 T cell receptor beta chains listed below, sequenced in a study of T-cell memory formation after mild COVID-19 (dated by TCRdb to the early 2020s). The method behind the library was 5' RACE. The run used an Illumina NovaSeq 6000. TCRdb reran the public reads through fastp at Q25 and MiXCR, keeping productive beta chains. When rows share a CDR3 protein, they turn into one entry using the most common DNA and genes. In all, the sample holds about 600,000 distinct CDR3 sequences, and about a fifth of those were seen once. The top ten clonotypes cover about 8.2% of the sample. The sequenced material came from PBMCs or a T cell subset sorted from them (not recorded which). The receptors were gathered from an adult woman who had mild COVID-19 (a few samples of this study predate the infection). The sample titles of this study are shuffled in the database, so cell type and time point are left out; the donor was told from shared clones.

This clonotype has more than one count but fewer than ten. V and J are TRBV5-1 and TRBJ1-2; TRBD1 matches 7 bases. Germline V lookup: CDR1 SGHRS, CDR2 YFSETQ. The V and J ends lost 0 bases and 3 bases, in that order; junction bases with no gene match: 5. The CDR3 runs to 15 residues. The CDR3 coding sequence is TGCGCCAGCAGCTTGGGTGACAGGGATTACTATGGCTACACCTTC. Translating gives CASSLGDRDYYGYTF.

This clonotype was seen only a few times. As DNA, the CDR3 is TGCGCCAGCAGCTTGGCCCTTGCAGGGGCAGAGACCCAGTACTTC. Protein product: CASSLALAGAETQYF. The chain is built from TRBV5-1 and TRBJ2-5; weak D call: TRBD1 (6 bases). V gave up 0 bases and J gave up 4 bases, with 13 bases separating them. CDR3 size: 15 residues. Germline CDR1 SGHRS, CDR2 YFSETQ. The entire variable domain, with the rest obtained from reference TRBV5-1 and TRBJ2-5, is as follows: KAGVTQTPRYLIKTRGQQVTLSCSPISGHRSVSWYQQTPGQGLQFLFEYFSETQRNKGNFPGRFSGRQFSNSRSEMNVSTLELGDSALYLCASSLALAGAETQYFGPGTRLLVL.

The table lists this clonotype with a few counts. V usage is TRBV19 and J usage is TRBJ2-7; D gene unclear. Trimming removed 5 bases from V and 5 bases from J, with 13 bases in between. This CDR3 has 13 residues. Germline V gene data show CDR1 as LNHDA and CDR2 as SQIVND (reference sequence). The CDR3 is CASSHMGGNEQYF. The CDR3 DNA reads TGTGCCAGTAGTCATATGGGCGGTAACGAGCAGTACTTC.

This clonotype was observed a handful of times. The CDR3 spells CSAIAGGPSNQPQHF. The CDR3 coding sequence is TGCAGTGCAATAGCAGGGGGCCCTAGCAATCAGCCCCAGCATTTT. This chain joins TRBV20-1 and TRBJ1-5; 8 positions agree with TRBD1. Trimming removed 6 bases from V and 0 bases from J; junction bases left unmatched: 7. The germline gives CDR1 DFQATT, CDR2 SNEGSKA (reference sequence). The CDR3 has 15 amino acids.

This clonotype was recorded a few times. The chain links TRBV5-4 to TRBJ2-7; TRBD2 matches at 7 bases. V shed 0 bases and J 2 bases; nucleotides not matched to a gene: 5. Germline-derived CDR1 and CDR2 are SGHNT and YYREEE (reference sequence). The CDR3 contains 15 residues. CDR3 in amino acids: CASSLGGGSTYEQYF. CDR3 in DNA: TGTGCCAGCAGCTTGGGAGGCGGGAGCACCTACGAGCAGTACTTC. The variable domain in full, with the rest retrieved from reference TRBV5-4 and TRBJ2-7, is ETGVTQSPTHLIKTRGQQVTLRCSSQSGHNTVSWYQQALGQGPQFIFQYYREEENGRGNFPPRFSGLQFPNYSSELNVNALELDDSALYLCASSLGGGSTYEQYFGPGTRLTVT.

V usage is TRBV7-3 and J usage is TRBJ2-3; D gene ambiguous. V was pared by 2 bases and J by 0 bases, with 9 bases between. Germline lookup yields CDR1 SGHTA and CDR2 FQGTGA. The CDR3 spans 15 residues. This CDR3 reads CASSLGRLSTDTQYF. Written as DNA, the CDR3 is TGTGCCAGCAGCTTAGGGCGGCTCAGCACAGATACGCAGTATTTT.

This clonotype was found a few times. The V call is TRBV7-8, the J call TRBJ1-1; the D is unclear. This CDR3 has 14 amino acids. With 2 bases removed from V and 1 base from J, the gap between germline ends came to 8 bases. Germline V CDR1 and CDR2: SGHVS, FQNEAQ. CDR3 DNA sequence: TGTGCCAGCAGCTTACTCGAGGGGAACACTGAAGCTTTCTTT. Translating gives CASSLLEGNTEAFF.

The chain carries TRBV7-9 and TRBJ2-1; 10 bases are a match to TRBD2. V lost 5 bases and J lost 6; bases outside the gene matches: 13. Germline CDR1 reads SEHNR; CDR2 reads FQNEAQ (reference sequence). The CDR3 covers 17 residues. CDR3 loop: CASSIPRSGRAVNEQFF. The DNA for the CDR3 is TGTGCCAGCAGCATCCCACGAAGCGGGAGGGCCGTCAATGAGCAGTTCTTC.

V and J are TRBV7-6 and TRBJ1-1, with 9 bases matching TRBD1. V gave up 5 bases and J gave up 4 bases; unmatched junction bases: 11. This CDR3 is built from 16 residues. Germline V lookup: CDR1 SGHVS, CDR2 FNYEAQ. CDR3 amino acids: CASSLSWDREITEAFF. The CDR3, as DNA: TGTGCCAGCAGCCTGTCCTGGGACAGGGAGATCACTGAAGCTTTCTTT.

The gene calls are TRBV6-6 and TRBJ1-1, with a tentative D call TRBD1 (5 bases). This CDR3 contains 14 residues. The germline CDR1 and CDR2 sequences are MNHNY and SVGAGI (reference sequence). The V end lost 0 bases, the J end lost 4 bases, and 9 bases lay between the germline ends. CDR3 nucleotide sequence: TGTGCCAGCAGTTACTCCCCAGGGAGCACTGAAGCTTTCTTT. Translated: CASSYSPGSTEAFF.

This chain joins TRBV5-4 and TRBJ2-7, with TRBD2 matching over 13 bases. V was clipped by 4 bases and J by 5 bases; unmatched bases: 9. This CDR3 is built from 16 residues. CDR1 is SGHNT, CDR2 YYREEE, per germline (reference sequence). CDR3 DNA sequence: TGTGCCAGCAGCCCAACTAGCGGGAGGGCCGGGAACGAGCAGTACTTC. Amino acids: CASSPTSGRAGNEQYF.

This clonotype was seen many times. V usage is TRBV6-4 and J usage is TRBJ2-3; D is ambiguous. The germline CDR1 and CDR2 sequences are MRHNA and SNTAGT. The CDR3 is 15 residues long. With 3 bases removed from V and 8 bases from J, the gap between germline ends came to 18 bases. The CDR3 coding sequence is TGTGCCAGCAGTGAAGGGTCAGGTGGACGCGGTACGCAGTATTTT. Protein sequence: CASSEGSGGRGTQYF.

This clonotype was found many times. The rearrangement joins TRBV11-2 to TRBJ2-4; D not certain. The germline V gene encodes CDR1 SGHAT and CDR2 FQNNGV. Between the trimmed V and J ends, which lost 0 bases and 10 bases, there was a span of 10 bases. The CDR3 runs 13 residues. The CDR3 region is CASSLDLLTIQYF. As DNA, the CDR3 is TGTGCCAGCAGCTTAGATCTGCTCACAATTCAGTACTTC.

The chain is built from TRBV4-1 and TRBJ1-1, with D uncertain. This CDR3 is built from 14 residues. CDR1 is MGHRA and CDR2 is YSYEKL in the germline V gene. V was clipped by 3 bases and J by 11 bases, with 19 bases between them. This CDR3 is CASSQSLVETLAFF. As DNA, the CDR3 is TGCGCCAGCAGCCAGTCCCTCGTGGAGACTTTGGCTTTCTTT.

The table lists this clonotype with a few counts. This chain joins TRBV18 and TRBJ2-7; 12 bases line up with TRBD2. The J segment lost 0 bases and the V segment lost 3 bases, leaving 9 bases of the junction unmatched. Germline lookup yields CDR1 KGHSH and CDR2 LQKENI. This CDR3 has 18 amino acids. This chain's CDR3 is CASSPQPGTSGPSYEQYF. The CDR3 DNA sequence: TGTGCCAGCTCACCCCAGCCTGGGACTAGCGGGCCCTCCTACGAGCAGTACTTC.

This clonotype was observed many times. The chain employs TRBV19 and TRBJ2-1, with D maybe TRBD2 (5 bases). V shed 3 bases and J shed 1 base, with 16 bases lying between them. CDR3 length equals 17 residues. CDR1 is LNHDA, CDR2 SQIVND, per germline (reference sequence). Here the CDR3 reads CASSIGEVARSYNEQFF. The CDR3 region has the DNA TGTGCCAGTAGTATCGGAGAGGTAGCGAGGTCCTACAATGAGCAGTTCTTC.

The rearrangement links TRBV7-6 to TRBJ2-5; 11 bases agree with TRBD2. The germline gives CDR1 SGHVS, CDR2 FNYEAQ. This CDR3 contains 16 residues. Unmatched junction bases numbered 11, after V lost 4 bases and J lost 7 bases. The CDR3, as DNA: TGTGCCAGCAGCTCGGATAGCGGGGGGGCTGGGGCGACCCAGTACTTC. It is translated as CASSSDSGGAGATQYF.

V usage is TRBV20-1 and J usage is TRBJ2-2; TRBD2 is a possible D gene (6 bases). Germline V gene data show CDR1 as DFQATT and CDR2 as SNEGSKA (reference sequence). V was trimmed by 5 bases and J by 1 base, leaving 14 bases between them. This CDR3 spans 15 amino acids. CDR3 coding DNA: TGCAGTGCTCGACAGCGGGCTGGGAACACCGGGGAGCTGTTTTTT. It translates to CSARQRAGNTGELFF.